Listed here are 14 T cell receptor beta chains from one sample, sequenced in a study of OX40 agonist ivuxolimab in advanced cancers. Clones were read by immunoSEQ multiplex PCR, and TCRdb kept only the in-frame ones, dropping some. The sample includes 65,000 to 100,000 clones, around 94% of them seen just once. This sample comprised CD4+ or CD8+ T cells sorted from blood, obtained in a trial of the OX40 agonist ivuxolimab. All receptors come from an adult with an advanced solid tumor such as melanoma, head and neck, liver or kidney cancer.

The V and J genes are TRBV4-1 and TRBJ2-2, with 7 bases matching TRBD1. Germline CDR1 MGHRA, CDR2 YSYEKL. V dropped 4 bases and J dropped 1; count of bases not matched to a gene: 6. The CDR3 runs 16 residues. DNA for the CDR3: TGCGCCAGCAGCCTCGACCGGACAGGGAACACCGGGGAGCTGTTTTTT. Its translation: CASSLDRTGNTGELFF.

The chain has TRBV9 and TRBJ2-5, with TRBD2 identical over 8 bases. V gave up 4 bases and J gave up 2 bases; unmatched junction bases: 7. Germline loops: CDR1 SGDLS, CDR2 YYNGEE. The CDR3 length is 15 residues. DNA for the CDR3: TGTGCCAGCAGCCCCACTAGCGGAGGGCAAGAGACCCAGTACTTC. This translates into CASSPTSGGQETQYF.

The CDR3 bases are TGTGCCAGCAGCTTAGTTGGACCCACCGGGGAGCTGTTTTTT. This gives the protein CASSLVGPTGELFF. The V and J genes are TRBV7-9 and TRBJ2-2; D is uncertain. CDR1 SEHNR and CDR2 FQNEAQ come from the germline V gene (reference sequence). V was pared by 1 base and J by 4 bases, with 7 bases between. This CDR3 has 14 amino acids.

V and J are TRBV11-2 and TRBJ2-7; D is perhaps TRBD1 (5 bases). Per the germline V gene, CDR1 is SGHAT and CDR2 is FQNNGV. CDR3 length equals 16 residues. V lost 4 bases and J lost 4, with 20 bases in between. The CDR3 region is CASSSRRGTVGYEQYF. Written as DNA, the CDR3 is TGTGCCAGCAGCTCCCGAAGGGGCACCGTGGGTTACGAGCAGTACTTC. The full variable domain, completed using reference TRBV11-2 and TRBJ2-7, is EAGVAQSPRYKIIEKRQSVAFWCNPISGHATLYWYQQILGQGPKLLIQFQNNGVVDDSQLPKDRFSAERLKGVDSTLKIQPAKLEDSAVYLCASSSRRGTVGYEQYFGPGTRLTVT.

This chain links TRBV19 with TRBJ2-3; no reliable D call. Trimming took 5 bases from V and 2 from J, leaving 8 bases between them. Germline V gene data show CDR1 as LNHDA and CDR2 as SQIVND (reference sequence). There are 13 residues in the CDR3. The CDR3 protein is CASSFQTTDTQYF. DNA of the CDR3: TGTGCCAGTAGTTTCCAGACCACAGATACGCAGTATTTT.

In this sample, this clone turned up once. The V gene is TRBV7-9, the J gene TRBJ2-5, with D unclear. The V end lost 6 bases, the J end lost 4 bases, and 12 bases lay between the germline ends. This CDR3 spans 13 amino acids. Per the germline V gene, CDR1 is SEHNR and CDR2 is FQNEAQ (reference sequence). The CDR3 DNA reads TGTGCCAGCAGACCCGGCGTAGGAGAGACCCAGTACTTC. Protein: CASRPGVGETQYF.

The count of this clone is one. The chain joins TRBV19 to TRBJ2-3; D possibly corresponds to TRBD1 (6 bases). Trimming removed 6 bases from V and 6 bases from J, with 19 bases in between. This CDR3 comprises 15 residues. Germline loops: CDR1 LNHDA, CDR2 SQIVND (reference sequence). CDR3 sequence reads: CASSPSGHSADTQYF. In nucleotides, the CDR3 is TGTGCCAGTAGCCCCTCGGGACACTCGGCGGATACGCAGTATTTT.

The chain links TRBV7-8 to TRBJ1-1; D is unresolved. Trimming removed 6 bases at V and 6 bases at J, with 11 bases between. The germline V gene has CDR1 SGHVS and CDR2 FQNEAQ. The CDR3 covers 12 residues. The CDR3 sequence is CASSLETPEAFF. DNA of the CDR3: TGTGCCAGCAGTCTCGAGACCCCTGAAGCTTTCTTT.

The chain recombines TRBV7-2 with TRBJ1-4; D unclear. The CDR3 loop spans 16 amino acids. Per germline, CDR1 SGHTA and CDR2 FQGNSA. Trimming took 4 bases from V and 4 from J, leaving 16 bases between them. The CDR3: CASSSHPGRLNEKLFF. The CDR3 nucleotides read TGTGCCAGCAGCTCCCATCCCGGGAGGCTTAATGAAAAACTGTTTTTT. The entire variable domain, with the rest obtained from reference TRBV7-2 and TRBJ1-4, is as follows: GAGVSQSPSNKVTEKGKDVELRCDPISGHTALYWYRQSLGQGLEFLIYFQGNSAPDKSGLPSDRFSAERTGGSVSTLTIQRTQQEDSAVYLCASSSHPGRLNEKLFFGSGTQLSVL.

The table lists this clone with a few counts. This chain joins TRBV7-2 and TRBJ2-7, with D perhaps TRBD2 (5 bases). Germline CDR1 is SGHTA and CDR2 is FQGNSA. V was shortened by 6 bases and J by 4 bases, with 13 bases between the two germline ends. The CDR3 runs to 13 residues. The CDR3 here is CASRRGTRYEQYF. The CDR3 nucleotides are TGTGCCAGCAGGCGAGGCACTAGGTACGAGCAGTACTTC. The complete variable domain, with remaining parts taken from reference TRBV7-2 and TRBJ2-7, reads GAGVSQSPSNKVTEKGKDVELRCDPISGHTALYWYRQSLGQGLEFLIYFQGNSAPDKSGLPSDRFSAERTGGSVSTLTIQRTQQEDSAVYLCASRRGTRYEQYFGPGTRLTVT.

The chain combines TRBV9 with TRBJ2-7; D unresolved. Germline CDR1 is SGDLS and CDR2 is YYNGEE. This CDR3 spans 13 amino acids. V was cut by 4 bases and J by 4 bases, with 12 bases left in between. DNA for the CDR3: TGTGCCAGCAGCCCCCGTTGGGATTACGAGCAGTACTTC. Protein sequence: CASSPRWDYEQYF.

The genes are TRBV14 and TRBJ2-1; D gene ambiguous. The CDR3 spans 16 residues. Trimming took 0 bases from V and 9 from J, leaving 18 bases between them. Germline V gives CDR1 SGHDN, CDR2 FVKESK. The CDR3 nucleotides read TGTGCCAGCAGCCAAGATCCGGGCTACTCCAACAGTGAGCAGTTCTTC. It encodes CASSQDPGYSNSEQFF. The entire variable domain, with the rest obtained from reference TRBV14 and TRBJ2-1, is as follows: EAGVTQFPSHSVIEKGQTVTLRCDPISGHDNLYWYRRVMGKEIKFLLHFVKESKQDESGMPNNRFLAERTGGTYSTLKVQPAELEDSGVYFCASSQDPGYSNSEQFFGPGTRLTVL.

Here the CDR3 reads CASSAKGSAVETQYF. DNA of the CDR3: TGTGCCAGCAGCGCCAAAGGTAGCGCAGTAGAGACCCAGTACTTC. This chain joins TRBV9 and TRBJ2-5, with D perhaps TRBD2 (5 bases). The V gene lost 3 bases and the J gene lost 4 bases, with 16 bases spanning the gap. Germline CDR1 and CDR2: SGDLS and YYNGEE. The CDR3 has 15 residues.

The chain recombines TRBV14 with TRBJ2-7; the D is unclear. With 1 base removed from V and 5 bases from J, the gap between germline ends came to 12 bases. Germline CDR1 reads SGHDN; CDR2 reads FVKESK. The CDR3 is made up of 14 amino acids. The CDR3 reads CASSQVGVWDEQYF. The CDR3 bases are TGTGCCAGCAGCCAAGTTGGAGTTTGGGACGAGCAGTACTTC.